Shown below are 27 T cell receptor beta chains from a single sample sequenced in a study of blood T cells in healthy people across ages. A second PCR of 7 to 11 cycles used a sample-barcoded 5' primer and a J-beta primer mix. From the 5' RACE reads, TCRdb called clonotypes with MiXCR, one entry per CDR3 protein. The sample includes about 900,000 distinct CDR3 sequences, less than 80% of them seen just once. Material: blood. The receptors here all came from a man aged 30 to 39 in good health.

This clonotype was seen only a few times. This chain links TRBV27 with TRBJ1-2; D gene uncertain. The CDR3 sequence is 13 residues long. The germline CDR1 and CDR2 sequences are MNHEY and SMNVEV (reference sequence). Trimming took off 5 bases at V and 8 bases at J, with 15 bases between the two ends. CDR3 nucleotides: TGTGCCAGCAGTCCCCTCGGGAGCAGGGGCTACACCTTC. As protein: CASSPLGSRGYTF.

J is TRBJ2-1 and V is TRBV2; TRBD2 is a possible D gene (6 bases). The germline V gene has CDR1 SNHLY and CDR2 FYNNEI. CDR3 length: 15 residues. V lost 3 bases and J lost 7, with 16 bases in between. CDR3: CASSEAGRAGNEQFF. The CDR3 DNA reads TGTGCCAGCAGTGAGGCCGGCAGGGCGGGGAATGAGCAGTTCTTC.

DNA for the CDR3: TGCAGTGCATCTGCGGGGAGGTCCTACGAGCAGTACTTC. Translating it yields CSASAGRSYEQYF. V usage is TRBV20-1 and J usage is TRBJ2-7; D perhaps matches TRBD2 (6 bases). The V end was cut by 6 bases, the J end by 1 base, with 13 bases between. The CDR3 consists of 13 residues. The germline V gene encodes CDR1 DFQATT and CDR2 SNEGSKA (reference sequence).

The chain employs TRBV7-2 and TRBJ2-7, with a possible D match to TRBD1 (6 bases). Germline-derived CDR1 and CDR2 are SGHTA and FQGNSA. The CDR3 has 14 residues. V lost 5 bases and J 6 bases, leaving 17 bases between the germline ends. CDR3 in amino acids: CASSPEVGAREQYF. The CDR3 DNA follows: TGTGCCAGCAGCCCGGAGGTGGGGGCTCGCGAGCAGTACTTC.

This chain uses TRBV6-2 or TRBV6-3 with TRBJ1-2; 9 bases map to TRBD1. V lost 7 bases, J lost 8 bases, and 14 bases stayed unmatched. Germline V gene lookup returns CDR1 MNHEY and CDR2 SVGEGT. The CDR3 covers 15 residues. The CDR3 sequence: CASILPGQGPGGYTF. For the CDR3, the DNA is TGTGCCAGCATCCTCCCGGGACAGGGCCCTGGCGGCTACACCTTC.

The J gene is TRBJ1-4, the V gene TRBV12-3 or TRBV12-4; D is uncertain. The CDR3 sequence is 15 residues long. Trimming shortened V by 1 base and J by 7 bases, and 13 bases separated the two germline ends. The CDR3 loop is CASSLGSGPTEKLFF. CDR3 bases: TGTGCCAGCAGTTTAGGCAGCGGGCCTACTGAAAAACTGTTTTTT.

This chain links TRBV2 with TRBJ2-7; D is perhaps TRBD1 (5 bases). CDR1 is SNHLY and CDR2 is FYNNEI in the germline V gene. The germline V and J ends were trimmed by 7 bases and 0 bases, with 13 bases remaining between them. The CDR3 consists of 14 residues. Here the CDR3 reads CASTKSRASYEQYF. The CDR3 DNA reads as TGTGCCAGCACCAAAAGCAGGGCCTCCTACGAGCAGTACTTC.

J is TRBJ2-1 and V is TRBV27; 8 bases map to TRBD1. V was clipped by 4 bases and J by 6 bases; unmatched bases: 8. This CDR3 has 15 amino acids. Germline loops: CDR1 MNHEY, CDR2 SMNVEV (reference sequence). CDR3 region: CASSSPGQGGNEQFF. The CDR3 DNA sequence: TGTGCCAGCAGTTCTCCCGGACAGGGAGGCAATGAGCAGTTCTTC.

The J gene is TRBJ2-1, the V gene TRBV20-1; tentatively, D is TRBD1 (5 bases). Germline CDR1 and CDR2: DFQATT and SNEGSKA (reference sequence). This CDR3 spans 13 amino acids. Trimming shortened V by 3 bases and J by 2 bases, and 8 bases separated the two germline ends. Here the CDR3 DNA reads TGCAGTGCTAGTAGGACAACCTACAATGAGCAGTTCTTC. This sequence encodes CSASRTTYNEQFF.

V is TRBV5-5 and J is TRBJ1-1; 8 nucleotides align to TRBD1. There are 14 residues in the CDR3. Germline values: CDR1 SGHKS, CDR2 YYEKEE (reference sequence). J was trimmed by 4 bases and V by 5 bases; bases with no gene match: 7. CDR3 in amino acids: CASRSGQGGTEAFF. CDR3 coding DNA: TGTGCCAGCAGGTCTGGACAGGGAGGCACTGAAGCTTTCTTT.

V and J are TRBV20-1 and TRBJ2-2, with 7 bases that match TRBD2. The V gene end was trimmed by 3 bases and the J gene end by 7 bases; junction bases not matched to a gene: 5. The germline CDR1 and CDR2 sequences are DFQATT and SNEGSKA (reference sequence). The CDR3 sequence is 13 residues long. CDR3 in DNA: TGCAGTGCTAGCGAGACGGGAGGCGGGGAGCTGTTTTTT. Protein: CSASETGGGELFF.

The chain links TRBV7-6 to TRBJ2-1; D is undetermined. The CDR3 has 14 amino acids. Deletions cut 5 bases from V and 7 bases from J, with 15 bases between. Germline values: CDR1 SGHVS, CDR2 FNYEAQ. The CDR3 loop reads CASSPRPSANEQFF. CDR3 DNA: TGTGCCAGCAGCCCCCGACCTAGTGCAAATGAGCAGTTCTTC.

The CDR3 DNA reads TGTGCCAGCAGTGTTGAGACAGGGCTGCCCTATGGCTACACCTTC. Residues: CASSVETGLPYGYTF. The chain couples TRBV27 to TRBJ1-2; the match to TRBD1 covers 7 bases. CDR1 is MNHEY and CDR2 is SMNVEV in the germline V gene (reference sequence). With V trimmed by 5 bases and J by 4 bases, 10 bases remained unmatched. This CDR3 has 15 amino acids.

V gene TRBV6-5 combines with J gene TRBJ1-2; the D is unclear. The CDR3 has 12 amino acids. Looked up from germline, CDR1 is MNHEY and CDR2 is SVGAGI. Deletions cut 5 bases from V and 8 bases from J, with 12 bases between. The CDR3 DNA reads as TGTGCCAGCAGTAACCAAGGAATCGGCTACACCTTC. Translated: CASSNQGIGYTF.

The sample holds one count of this clonotype. The gene calls are TRBV7-9 and TRBJ2-4; TRBD1 agrees at 11 bases. The DNA end is more similar to TRBJ2-7, so the J call may be wrong. Germline-derived CDR1 and CDR2 are SEHNR and FQNEAQ (reference sequence). The CDR3 is 16 residues long. This CDR3 reads CASSTDRGLLTYEQYF. CDR3 nucleotide sequence: TGTGCCAGCAGTACGGACAGGGGGCTACTAACCTACGAGCAGTACTTC.

This sequence joins TRBV20-1 and TRBJ1-5; 7 bases are a match to TRBD1. With V trimmed by 5 bases and J by 11 bases, 21 bases remained unmatched. CDR3 length: 16 amino acids. The germline CDR1 and CDR2 sequences are DFQATT and SNEGSKA (reference sequence). DNA of the CDR3: TGCAGTGCTCCCAGGGGACAGACCTCCAAATCATTATCCCAGCATTTT. Translation gives CSAPRGQTSKSLSQHF.

This sequence joins TRBV12-5 and TRBJ2-2; D call uncertain. Trimming removed 3 bases at V and 2 bases at J, with 4 bases between. Germline CDR1 is LGHNT and CDR2 is FRNRAP. CDR3 length: 13 amino acids. CDR3 in amino acids: CASGFINTGELFF. CDR3 nucleotide sequence: TGTGCTAGTGGTTTCATAAACACCGGGGAGCTGTTTTTT.

The chain is built from TRBV14 and TRBJ1-6; D unresolved. Between the trimmed V and J ends, which lost 4 bases and 10 bases, there was a span of 17 bases. Looked up from germline, CDR1 is SGHDN and CDR2 is FVKESK. This CDR3 contains 15 residues. Here the CDR3 DNA reads TGTGCCAGCAGCCTCCGTGGGCCAGAGGAATCACCCCTCCACTTT. Encoded protein: CASSLRGPEESPLHF. The full variable domain, with the rest looked up from reference TRBV14 and TRBJ1-6, is EAGVTQFPSHSVIEKGQTVTLRCDPISGHDNLYWYRRVMGKEIKFLLHFVKESKQDESGMPNNRFLAERTGGTYSTLKVQPAELEDSGVYFCASSLRGPEESPLHFGNGTRLTVT.

The gene calls are TRBV20-1 and TRBJ2-7; the D gene is possibly TRBD1 (5 bases). This CDR3 comprises 15 residues. V lost 3 bases and J 3 bases, leaving 18 bases between the germline ends. CDR1 is DFQATT, CDR2 SNEGSKA, per germline (reference sequence). CDR3 region: CSASVLRDRIYEQYF. As DNA, the CDR3 is TGCAGTGCTAGTGTTCTCCGAGACAGAATCTACGAGCAGTACTTC.

V gene TRBV13 combines with J gene TRBJ2-1, with 10 positions matching TRBD2. Germline V gives CDR1 PRHDT, CDR2 FYEKMQ (reference sequence). The CDR3 totals 14 residues. Trimming cost V 8 bases and J 3 bases; bases outside gene matches: 4. CDR3: CASRAGGYYNEQFF. The CDR3 bases are TGTGCCAGCCGAGCGGGGGGGTACTACAATGAGCAGTTCTTC.

The chain carries TRBV6-1 and TRBJ2-4; D gene unclear. The J call is in doubt because the DNA end fits TRBJ2-7 better. The CDR3 totals 12 residues. Germline V gene data show CDR1 as MNHNS and CDR2 as SASEGT. Here the CDR3 DNA reads TGTGCCAGCAGTGAAGCTGTGAACGAGCAGTACTTC. Translated, it gives CASSEAVNEQYF.

Of note for this clonotype: The junction differs from germline at one of its ends, possibly a read error. The V gene is TRBV7-2, the J gene TRBJ2-1; possible D gene TRBD1, 5 bases. The CDR3 is made up of 16 amino acids. The V gene's germline CDR1 is SGHTA and CDR2 FQGNSA. The CDR3 sequence is CVSSLGAGWKSNEQFF. The CDR3 coding sequence is TGTGTCAGCAGCTTAGGGGCAGGGTGGAAAAGCAATGAGCAGTTCTTC.

Of note for this clonotype: It may be a read error: a sequence one base away is much more abundant. V and J are TRBV29-1 and TRBJ2-1, with 9 nucleotides matching TRBD1. The CDR3 spans 15 residues. Germline-derived CDR1 and CDR2 are SQVTM and ANQGSEA. J gave up 10 bases and V 5 bases, and 15 bases lay outside the gene matches. CDR3: CSVFGQGRLKGEQFF. The CDR3 DNA reads as TGCAGCGTTTTCGGACAGGGGAGGTTGAAAGGGGAGCAGTTCTTC.

CDR3 amino acids: CASSQEEQGAYGQYF. The CDR3 bases are TGCGCCAGCAGCCAAGAAGAACAGGGGGCTTACGGGCAGTACTTC. The chain carries TRBV4-3 and TRBJ2-5; 9 positions agree with TRBD1. The CDR3 is 15 amino acids. V lost 0 bases to trimming and J lost 11 bases; unmatched junction nucleotides: 10. Germline loops: CDR1 LGHNA, CDR2 YSLEER.

The chain joins TRBV9 to TRBJ2-5, with 9 bases matching TRBD1. CDR3 length: 14 residues. CDR1 is SGDLS, CDR2 YYNGEE, per germline. With V trimmed by 4 bases and J by 3 bases, 4 bases remained unmatched. CDR3 nucleotide sequence: TGTGCCAGCAGCTCCCGACAGGGGGAAGAGACCCAGTACTTC. Translating gives CASSSRQGEETQYF.

This chain connects TRBV27 to TRBJ2-3; TRBD1 agrees at 7 bases. Losses at the gene ends were 6 bases for V and 3 bases for J; bases not matched to a gene: 3. Germline V gene lookup returns CDR1 MNHEY and CDR2 SMNVEV (reference sequence). The CDR3 spans 13 residues. The CDR3 loop reads CASSTGETDTQYF. The CDR3, as DNA: TGTGCCAGCAGCACAGGGGAAACAGATACGCAGTATTTT.

The chain has TRBV6-6 and TRBJ1-4; 8 bases fit TRBD1. Germline assignment: CDR1 MNHNY and CDR2 SVGAGI (reference sequence). This CDR3 has 14 amino acids. The V and J ends lost 6 bases and 7 bases, in that order; junction bases with no gene match: 7. CDR3 residues: CASSTGQGGEKLFF. The CDR3 DNA reads as TGTGCCAGCAGCACCGGACAGGGAGGTGAAAAACTGTTTTTT.